These 30 T cell receptor beta chains were sequenced from one sample in a study of cytomegalovirus exposure and HLA in healthy donors. Researchers ran the PCR with 60 Vbeta and 13 Jbeta primers. Method: immunoSEQ multiplex PCR; TCRdb's copy keeps in-frame clones and lacks some. Of around 85,000 clones listed, about four fifths are singletons. The specimen sequenced was PBMCs. The origin of the receptors is a man aged 25 to 40 in good health and CMV-seronegative.

This sequence joins TRBV27 and TRBJ1-4, with TRBD1 identical over 9 bases. Trimming removed 6 bases from V and 6 bases from J; junction bases left unmatched: 8. Per the germline V gene, CDR1 is MNHEY and CDR2 is SMNVEV (reference sequence). The CDR3 has 15 residues. CDR3 DNA: TGTGCCAGCAGAAAAAACAGGGGGCACCATGAAAAACTGTTTTTT. It translates to CASRKNRGHHEKLFF. The variable domain in full, completed from reference TRBV27 and TRBJ1-4, reads EAQVTQNPRYLITVTGKKLTVTCSQNMNHEYMSWYRQDPGLGLRQIYYSMNVEVTDKGDVPEGYKVSRKEKRNFPLILESPSPNQTSLYFCASRKNRGHHEKLFFGSGTQLSVL.

V usage is TRBV28 and J usage is TRBJ2-7; TRBD2 might be the D (6 bases). V was clipped by 4 bases and J by 3 bases, with 10 bases between them. This CDR3 region has 13 residues. Per the germline V gene, CDR1 is MDHEN and CDR2 is SYDVKM. CDR3 DNA: TGTGCCAGCAGTTGGGGGGTTGGCTACGAGCAGTACTTC. Translating it yields CASSWGVGYEQYF.

This clone was recorded a few times. V and J are TRBV4-2 and TRBJ2-2, with 12 positions matching TRBD2. This CDR3 region has 15 residues. CDR1 LGHNA and CDR2 YNFKEQ come from the germline V gene. The J segment lost 3 bases and the V segment lost 4 bases, leaving 0 bases of the junction unmatched. The CDR3 spells CASSRLAGDTGELFF. Written as DNA, the CDR3 is TGTGCCAGCAGCCGACTAGCGGGAGACACCGGGGAGCTGTTTTTT.

This chain links TRBV30 with TRBJ2-1, with D possibly TRBD1 on 6 matching bases. The germline V gene has CDR1 GTSNPN and CDR2 SVGIG (reference sequence). This CDR3 has 15 residues. V lost 1 base and J lost 0, with 10 bases in between. The CDR3 DNA is TGTGCCTGGAGTGAGGGGGTGAGCTCCTACAATGAGCAGTTCTTC. Protein product: CAWSEGVSSYNEQFF.

The CDR3 DNA reads TGTGCCATCTCCCTTCAGGGTTCCAATGAGCAGTTCTTC. Its protein is CAISLQGSNEQFF. The gene calls are TRBV5-4 and TRBJ2-1; weak D call: TRBD1 (5 bases). Trimming took 9 bases from V and 6 from J, leaving 16 bases between them. Germline CDR1 and CDR2: SGHNT and YYREEE (reference sequence). The CDR3 extends over 13 amino acids.

This chain uses TRBV7-8 with TRBJ1-4; D remains unclear. The CDR3 is 15 amino acids. The V gene's germline CDR1 is SGHVS and CDR2 FQNEAQ. The V end was cut by 4 bases, the J end by 0 bases, with 9 bases between. The CDR3 nucleotides read TGTGCCAGCAGCTCAAGAGCGTCAACTAATGAAAAACTGTTTTTT. Encoded protein: CASSSRASTNEKLFF.

This clone was found a few times. V and J are TRBV5-5 and TRBJ1-6, with 9 nucleotides matching TRBD1. CDR1 and CDR2 from the germline V gene are SGHKS and YYEKEE (reference sequence). Unmatched junction bases numbered 10, after V lost 7 bases and J lost 14 bases. CDR3 size: 13 residues. The CDR3 protein is CASLGDRVMALHF. CDR3 bases: TGTGCCAGCCTGGGGGACAGGGTCATGGCCCTCCACTTT.

The J gene is TRBJ2-2, the V gene TRBV30; 12 nucleotides agree with TRBD2. CDR1 and CDR2 (germline): GTSNPN, SVGIG (reference sequence). The CDR3 runs to 15 residues. V was pared by 3 bases and J by 4 bases, with 3 bases of the junction left unmatched. The CDR3, as DNA: TGTGCCTGGAGGGCTAGCGGGAGGGGCACCGGGGAGCTGTTTTTT. It codes for CAWRASGRGTGELFF.

The chain carries TRBV11-2 and TRBJ1-1; D unclear. CDR3 length: 15 residues. Germline values: CDR1 SGHAT, CDR2 FQNNGV. Between the trimmed V and J ends, which lost 2 bases and 1 base, there was a span of 11 bases. The CDR3 region is CASSLWAESNTEAFF. CDR3 bases: TGTGCCAGCAGCTTATGGGCAGAGTCGAACACTGAAGCTTTCTTT.

The chain links TRBV27 to TRBJ1-2; 9 bases fit TRBD1. Germline V lookup: CDR1 MNHEY, CDR2 SMNVEV (reference sequence). The CDR3 runs to 16 residues. The V gene end was trimmed by 8 bases and the J gene end by 2 bases; junction bases not matched to a gene: 12. The DNA of the CDR3 is TGTGCCAGCCGGCGGACAGGGGATCCCCTAAACTATGGCTACACCTTC. It encodes CASRRTGDPLNYGYTF.

J is TRBJ2-7 and V is TRBV5-4; D may be TRBD2 (5 bases). The germline gives CDR1 SGHNT, CDR2 YYREEE (reference sequence). CDR3 size: 16 residues. The germline V and J ends were trimmed by 0 bases and 1 base, with 14 bases remaining between them. The CDR3 sequence is CASSLDGGSGSYEQYF. CDR3 bases: TGTGCCAGCAGCTTGGACGGCGGGTCGGGATCCTACGAGCAGTACTTC. Full variable domain (outside the CDR3, taken from reference TRBV5-4 and TRBJ2-7): ETGVTQSPTHLIKTRGQQVTLRCSSQSGHNTVSWYQQALGQGPQFIFQYYREEENGRGNFPPRFSGLQFPNYSSELNVNALELDDSALYLCASSLDGGSGSYEQYFGPGTRLTVT.

This clone was picked up many times. J is TRBJ2-2 and V is TRBV10-1, with D uncertain. The V end lost 3 bases, the J end lost 3 bases, and 11 bases lay between the germline ends. The CDR3 length is 15 residues. The germline V gene has CDR1 WNHNN and CDR2 SYGVQD (reference sequence). The CDR3 DNA reads as TGCGCCAGCAGTGATCAAGCGTCCGACACCGGGGAGCTGTTTTTT. Amino acids: CASSDQASDTGELFF.

This clone appeared a single time. This chain uses TRBV30 with TRBJ1-2; TRBD1 agrees at 7 bases. Unmatched junction bases numbered 8, after V lost 6 bases and J lost 4 bases. Germline V gene sequence: CDR1 GTSNPN, CDR2 SVGIG (reference sequence). There are 13 residues in the CDR3. The chain's CDR3 is CACQQGNTYGYTF. The CDR3 DNA reads as TGTGCCTGCCAACAGGGGAACACCTATGGCTACACCTTC.

The gene calls are TRBV9 and TRBJ2-2; 9 nucleotides agree with TRBD1. With 4 bases clipped from V and 4 bases from J, the junction kept 8 bases outside the gene matches. The CDR3 has 16 residues. Germline V CDR1 and CDR2: SGDLS, YYNGEE. The CDR3 sequence is CASSPSTGGGTGELFF. CDR3 in DNA: TGTGCCAGCAGCCCATCGACAGGGGGGGGCACCGGGGAGCTGTTTTTT.

The J gene is TRBJ2-1, the V gene TRBV19, with unresolved D. There are 16 residues in the CDR3. CDR1 is LNHDA, CDR2 SQIVND, per germline (reference sequence). V lost 2 bases and J 0 bases, leaving 11 bases between the germline ends. CDR3 amino acids: CASSIWSEFSYNEQFF. The CDR3 DNA reads as TGTGCCAGTAGTATATGGTCAGAATTCTCCTACAATGAGCAGTTCTTC.

V usage is TRBV28 and J usage is TRBJ1-6, with TRBD1 as a possible D gene (5 bases). The ends were cut back, 1 base at V and 7 bases at J, with 20 bases in the middle. Germline V gene lookup returns CDR1 MDHEN and CDR2 SYDVKM. This CDR3 spans 18 amino acids. The CDR3 protein is CASSLYQRGIFPNSPLHF. As DNA, the CDR3 is TGTGCCAGCAGTTTATATCAGCGGGGGATATTTCCCAATTCACCCCTCCACTTT. The entire variable domain, with the rest obtained from reference TRBV28 and TRBJ1-6, is as follows: DVKVTQSSRYLVKRTGEKVFLECVQDMDHENMFWYRQDPGLGLRLIYFSYDVKMKEKGDIPEGYSVSREKKERFSLILESASTNQTSMYLCASSLYQRGIFPNSPLHFGNGTRLTVT.

This clone was detected many times. The chain carries TRBV4-2 and TRBJ1-2; perhaps TRBD1 as D (5 bases). CDR1 and CDR2 (germline): LGHNA, YNFKEQ. Trimming left V 8 bases short and J 1 base short, with 11 bases between. The CDR3 runs to 13 residues. The CDR3 protein is CASGQGHNYGYTF. In DNA, the CDR3 is TGTGCCAGCGGGCAGGGTCATAACTATGGCTACACCTTC.

The chain recombines TRBV5-1 with TRBJ2-7, with D tentatively TRBD2 (5 bases). V was cut by 4 bases and J by 7 bases, with 15 bases left in between. Germline assignment: CDR1 SGHRS and CDR2 YFSETQ. This CDR3 spans 13 amino acids. The CDR3 bases are TGCGCCAGCAGCCCCGGACTCTCTAGGGAGCAGTACTTC. It yields the protein CASSPGLSREQYF.

V usage is TRBV10-3 and J usage is TRBJ1-3; D is uncertain. CDR1 ENHRY and CDR2 SYGVKD come from the germline V gene. Trimming pared 11 bases from V and 4 bases from J, leaving 15 bases between. This CDR3 is 13 amino acids long. The CDR3 DNA is TGTGCCGCAAGATCATCGGAGGGAAACACCATATATTTT. Encoded protein: CAARSSEGNTIYF.

V is TRBV2 and J is TRBJ2-5; D perhaps matches TRBD1 (5 bases). This CDR3 has 16 residues. In germline, CDR1 is SNHLY, CDR2 FYNNEI. Trimming pared 2 bases from V and 4 bases from J, leaving 17 bases between. CDR3 sequence reads: CASSEPRHDRVETQYF. The CDR3 nucleotides are TGTGCCAGCAGTGAACCTCGTCACGACAGAGTAGAGACCCAGTACTTC. Together with reference TRBV2 and TRBJ2-5, the CDR3 gives the full variable domain: EPEVTQTPSHQVTQMGQEVILRCVPISNHLYFYWYRQILGQKVEFLVSFYNNEISEKSEIFDDQFSVERPDGSNFTLKIRSTKLEDSAMYFCASSEPRHDRVETQYFGPGTRLLVL.

This chain joins TRBV6-5 and TRBJ1-1; D unclear. CDR1 is MNHEY and CDR2 is SVGAGI in the germline V gene. The germline V and J ends were trimmed by 6 bases and 1 base, with 12 bases remaining between them. The CDR3 length is 14 residues. The CDR3 reads CASSSMPGNTEAFF. DNA for the CDR3: TGTGCCAGCAGCTCTATGCCGGGGAACACTGAAGCTTTCTTT.

The V and J genes are TRBV6-4 and TRBJ2-1, with TRBD2 matching over 9 bases. The CDR3 extends over 16 amino acids. Germline CDR1 is MRHNA and CDR2 is SNTAGT. J was trimmed by 4 bases and V by 0 bases; bases with no gene match: 4. CDR3 coding DNA: TGTGCCAGCAGTGACTCGGCGGGGGGGCCGTACAATGAGCAGTTCTTC. Its protein is CASSDSAGGPYNEQFF.

The rearrangement joins TRBV4-2 to TRBJ2-5; D may be TRBD1 (6 bases). V dropped 0 bases and J dropped 2 bases, with 13 bases sitting between them. The CDR3 consists of 16 residues. Looked up from germline, CDR1 is LGHNA and CDR2 is YNFKEQ. CDR3 DNA sequence: TGTGCCAGCAGCCAAGATCTGGGACATCTACAAGAGACCCAGTACTTC. It yields the protein CASSQDLGHLQETQYF.

The chain recombines TRBV28 with TRBJ1-1; D is uncertain. Trimming took 4 bases from V and 1 from J, leaving 10 bases between them. This CDR3 is 14 amino acids long. The germline V gene has CDR1 MDHEN and CDR2 SYDVKM. In nucleotides, the CDR3 is TGTGCCAGCAGTTCCCCTGGAGGGAACACTGAAGCTTTCTTT. This encodes CASSSPGGNTEAFF.

The chain combines TRBV4-1 with TRBJ2-3; 8 bases map to TRBD2. J gave up 0 bases and V 0 bases, and 14 bases lay outside the gene matches. The length of the CDR3 is 20 residues. Germline CDR1 reads MGHRA; CDR2 reads YSYEKL. CDR3 sequence (DNA): TGCGCCAGCAGCCAAGAGGTAGGACTAGCCGACATTCAGAGCACAGATACGCAGTATTTT. This gives the protein CASSQEVGLADIQSTDTQYF.

The rearrangement uses TRBV5-4 and TRBJ2-7, with 12 bases aligning to TRBD2. Germline CDR1 SGHNT, CDR2 YYREEE (reference sequence). Germline trimming cut 5 bases from V and 2 bases from J; bases unmatched to any gene: 5. This CDR3 has 15 amino acids. CDR3 DNA sequence: TGTGCCAGCAGGGGACTAGCGGGCTCAGCCTACGAGCAGTACTTC. It specifies CASRGLAGSAYEQYF.

This chain connects TRBV2 to TRBJ1-4, with D possibly TRBD1 on 5 matching bases. CDR3 length: 15 residues. The V gene lost 3 bases and the J gene lost 8 bases, with 16 bases spanning the gap. Germline CDR1 SNHLY, CDR2 FYNNEI. The CDR3 sequence: CASSDSGLFQEKLFF. DNA for the CDR3: TGTGCCAGCAGTGATTCAGGGTTATTTCAAGAAAAACTGTTTTTT.

In its sample, this clone was seen once. This chain joins TRBV19 and TRBJ1-1; D unresolved. The CDR3 loop spans 15 amino acids. Looked up from germline, CDR1 is LNHDA and CDR2 is SQIVND (reference sequence). Between the trimmed V and J ends, which lost 2 bases and 6 bases, there was a span of 16 bases. The CDR3 DNA follows: TGTGCCAGTAGTATACTCTCCGGGAGGGCGTCTGAAGCTTTCTTT. Its translation: CASSILSGRASEAFF.

This rearrangement joins TRBV4-2 to TRBJ2-3, with 13 bases lining up with TRBD2. Looked up from germline, CDR1 is LGHNA and CDR2 is YNFKEQ. With V trimmed by 4 bases and J by 1 base, 8 bases remained unmatched. The CDR3 is 18 residues long. CDR3 nucleotide sequence: TGTGCCAGCAGCCCTCGGACTAGCGGGAGCGAGGGCACAGATACGCAGTATTTT. It specifies CASSPRTSGSEGTDTQYF.

The chain uses TRBV19 and TRBJ1-2, with D possibly TRBD1 on 6 matching bases. CDR1 and CDR2 from the germline V gene are LNHDA and SQIVND (reference sequence). CDR3 length equals 14 residues. Between the trimmed V and J ends, which lost 3 bases and 2 bases, there was a span of 10 bases. CDR3 region: CASSIGQPNYGYTF. The CDR3 bases are TGTGCCAGTAGTATCGGACAGCCAAACTATGGCTACACCTTC.